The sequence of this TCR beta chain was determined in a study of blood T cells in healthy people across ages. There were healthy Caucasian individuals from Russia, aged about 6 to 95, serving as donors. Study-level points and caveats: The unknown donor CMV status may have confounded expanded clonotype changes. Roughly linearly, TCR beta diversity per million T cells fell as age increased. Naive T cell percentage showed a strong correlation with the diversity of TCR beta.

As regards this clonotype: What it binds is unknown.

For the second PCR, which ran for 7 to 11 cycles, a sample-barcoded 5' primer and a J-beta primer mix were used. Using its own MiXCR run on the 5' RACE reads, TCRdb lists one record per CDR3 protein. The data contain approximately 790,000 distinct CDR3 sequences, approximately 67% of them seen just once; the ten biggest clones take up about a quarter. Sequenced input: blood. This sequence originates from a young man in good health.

CDR3 protein: CSARGKGGYEQYF. CDR3 nucleotide sequence: TGCAGTGCTAGAGGGAAAGGGGGGTACGAGCAGTACTTC. V is TRBV20-1 and J is TRBJ2-5, with D tentatively TRBD1 or TRBD2 (6 bases each). The J call could be wrong; TRBJ2-7 is a better fit for the DNA end. This CDR3 has 13 residues. Germline V gene sequence: CDR1 DFQATT, CDR2 SNEGSKA (reference sequence).